The 24 T cell receptor beta chains below come from one sample, sequenced in a study of T cells in Graves' hyperthyroidism and ophthalmopathy. Using RNA transcripts as the source, TCR beta CDR3 regions were amplified. Initially, a first-round RT-PCR of the TCR CDR3 employed the HTBI primer set. TCRdb redid the calling of the multiplex PCR reads with MiXCR, one entry per CDR3 protein. The table shows over 550,000 distinct CDR3 sequences, with 16% occurring only once. The sample consisted of blood. These receptors all come from a woman aged 18-29 years with Graves' hyperthyroidism.

This clonotype was seen many times. V is TRBV18 and J is TRBJ1-2, with D unresolved. The CDR3 totals 14 residues. CDR1 and CDR2 (germline): KGHSH, LQKENI. V was cut by 3 bases and J by 6 bases, with 14 bases left in between. CDR3 coding DNA: TGTGCCAGCTCACCGCCGTGGCAGGTGAATGGCTACACCTTC. It codes for CASSPPWQVNGYTF.

The J gene is TRBJ2-1, the V gene TRBV6-2 or TRBV6-3; perhaps D is TRBD1 or TRBD2 (6 bases each). V gave up 2 bases and J gave up 6 bases, with 20 bases separating them. CDR3 length: 17 residues. Germline V CDR1 and CDR2: MNHEY, SVGEGT. The CDR3 loop is CASSYHPRPGAANEQFF. As DNA, the CDR3 is TGTGCCAGCAGTTACCATCCCCGCCCGGGGGCCGCCAATGAGCAGTTCTTC.

This clonotype showed up many times. The chain recombines TRBV3-1 with TRBJ1-1; 7 positions agree with TRBD1. This CDR3 spans 14 amino acids. CDR1 is LGHDT, CDR2 YNNKEL, per germline (reference sequence). V lost 1 base to trimming and J lost 4 bases; unmatched junction nucleotides: 3. CDR3 region: CASSQGQGGTEAFF. The CDR3 coding sequence is TGTGCCAGCAGCCAAGGACAGGGTGGCACTGAAGCTTTCTTT.

This clonotype was picked up many times. V usage is TRBV12-3 or TRBV12-4 and J usage is TRBJ1-4, with no clear D. This CDR3 is built from 17 residues. Trimming took off 4 bases at V and 4 bases at J, with 19 bases between the two ends. The CDR3 spells CASSSIEGHPGNEKLFF. The CDR3 DNA sequence: TGTGCCAGCAGTTCGATCGAGGGTCATCCCGGTAATGAAAAACTGTTTTTT.

The chain combines TRBV6-2 or TRBV6-3 with TRBJ1-5, with TRBD1 identical over 7 bases. The CDR3 is made up of 13 amino acids. From germline, CDR1 is MNHEY and CDR2 SVGEGT. V shed 6 bases, J shed 6 bases, and the junction held 5 bases outside the gene matches. CDR3 in amino acids: CASRTGLGQPQHF. The DNA of the CDR3 is TGTGCCAGCAGGACAGGGTTGGGTCAGCCCCAGCATTTT.

This clonotype was seen a handful of times. The chain joins TRBV10-2 to TRBJ2-2, with 7 bases that match TRBD1. The length of the CDR3 is 14 residues. V lost 3 bases to trimming and J lost 6 bases; unmatched junction nucleotides: 4. Germline CDR1 and CDR2: WSHSY and SAAADI. CDR3 nucleotides: TGCGCCAGCAGTGAACAGGGGATGTCCGGGGAGCTGTTTTTT. Protein: CASSEQGMSGELFF.

V gene TRBV20-1 combines with J gene TRBJ2-7; 15 nucleotides match TRBD2. Germline lookup yields CDR1 DFQATT and CDR2 SNEGSKA (reference sequence). Unmatched junction bases numbered 10, after V lost 0 bases and J lost 4 bases. The CDR3 consists of 18 residues. Here the CDR3 reads CSARDMGLAGGSYYEQYF. The CDR3, as DNA: TGCAGTGCTAGAGATATGGGACTAGCGGGGGGTTCTTATTACGAGCAGTACTTC.

As to this clonotype: One end of the junction fails to match germline, which may point to a read error. This chain links TRBV6-4 with TRBJ2-3; D is undetermined. There are 13 residues in the CDR3. The V gene's germline CDR1 is MRHNA and CDR2 SNTAGT. The CDR3 loop reads CASRSQPQDTQYF. The CDR3 DNA sequence: TGTGCCAGCAGATCACAGCCGCAAGATACGCAGTATTTC.

This clonotype was seen ten or more times. The chain combines TRBV28 with TRBJ2-7, with D possibly being TRBD2 (5 bases). Trimming stripped 5 bases from V and 2 bases from J, with 16 bases between. Germline CDR1 reads MDHEN; CDR2 reads SYDVKM. This CDR3 has 15 amino acids. CDR3 DNA sequence: TGTGCCAGCAGTACAGCGGCAACCGCAGCCTACGAGCAGTACTTC. It encodes CASSTAATAAYEQYF.

This clonotype was seen a handful of times. V is TRBV29-1 and J is TRBJ2-7, with 7 bases matching TRBD2. The CDR3 has 14 amino acids. Per germline, CDR1 SQVTM and CDR2 ANQGSEA. With V trimmed by 0 bases and J by 4 bases, 6 bases remained unmatched. CDR3 residues: CSVEEERDSYEQYF. The DNA for the CDR3 is TGCAGCGTTGAAGAGGAGCGGGACTCTTACGAGCAGTACTTC.

Many counts were recorded for this clonotype. This chain links TRBV3-1 with TRBJ1-2; perhaps TRBD1 as D (5 bases). This CDR3 contains 17 residues. CDR1 and CDR2 (germline): LGHDT, YNNKEL (reference sequence). Trimming took off 2 bases at V and 1 base at J, with 17 bases between the two ends. CDR3 region: CASSQRDRTHLNYGYTF. The CDR3 DNA reads as TGTGCCAGCAGCCAACGGGACCGAACTCACCTTAACTATGGCTACACCTTC.

Remarks on this clonotype: Mismatch with germline at one junction end may stem from a read error. The chain is built from TRBV4-3 and TRBJ1-2; 11 nucleotides match TRBD1. The germline V gene has CDR1 LGHNA and CDR2 YSLEER. CDR3 size: 15 residues. CDR3 sequence: CASSVDRGRVYGCTF. CDR3 sequence (DNA): TGCGCCAGCAGCGTGGACAGGGGGCGCGTCTATGGCTGCACCTTC.

The J gene is TRBJ1-4, the V gene TRBV9; D gene unclear. Trimming stripped 5 bases from V and 4 bases from J, with 12 bases between. This CDR3 spans 14 amino acids. CDR1 and CDR2 (germline): SGDLS, YYNGEE. The CDR3 nucleotides read TGTGCCAGCAGTCCACGAAGTGGTAATGAAAAACTGTTTTTT. Its translation is CASSPRSGNEKLFF.

This clonotype appeared a few times. This rearrangement joins TRBV19 to TRBJ1-2; tentative D call: TRBD1 (5 bases). This CDR3 is 13 amino acids long. Germline-derived CDR1 and CDR2 are LNHDA and SQIVND (reference sequence). V lost 2 bases and J lost 4, with 8 bases in between. For the CDR3, the DNA is TGTGCCAGTAGTATAAGGGGCGGCTATGGCTACACCTTC. It yields the protein CASSIRGGYGYTF.

The chain couples TRBV4-1 to TRBJ2-3, with 8 bases lining up with TRBD1. The CDR3 is made up of 15 amino acids. Germline V gene lookup returns CDR1 MGHRA and CDR2 YSYEKL. V lost 1 base, J lost 5 bases, and 5 bases stayed unmatched. CDR3: CASSQVAGGVDTQYF. The CDR3 region has the DNA TGCGCCAGCAGCCAAGTGGCAGGGGGCGTAGATACGCAGTATTTT.

This clonotype was counted many times. This rearrangement joins TRBV5-1 to TRBJ2-7; 13 nucleotides line up with TRBD2. This CDR3 region has 17 residues. Per germline, CDR1 SGHRS and CDR2 YFSETQ. The ends lost 0 bases at V and 7 bases at J; junction bases unmatched: 10. The CDR3 region is CASSLVGLAGFVSEQYF. The CDR3 region has the DNA TGCGCCAGCAGCTTGGTGGGACTAGCGGGATTCGTTAGTGAGCAGTACTTC. Filled out from reference TRBV5-1 and TRBJ2-7, the complete variable domain reads KAGVTQTPRYLIKTRGQQVTLSCSPISGHRSVSWYQQTPGQGLQFLFEYFSETQRNKGNFPGRFSGRQFSNSRSEMNVSTLELGDSALYLCASSLVGLAGFVSEQYFGPGTRLTVT.

The sample holds many counts of this clonotype. CDR3 region: CASNKQGYEQYF. CDR3 nucleotide sequence: TGTGCCAGCAACAAACAGGGTTACGAGCAGTACTTC. V gene TRBV12-3 or TRBV12-4 combines with J gene TRBJ2-7, with D perhaps matching TRBD1 (6 bases). This CDR3 is 12 amino acids long. V was trimmed by 7 bases and J by 4 bases, leaving 11 bases between them.

The rearrangement joins TRBV12-3 or TRBV12-4 to TRBJ2-5; 8 bases are shared with TRBD2. After removal of 6 bases from V and 4 bases from J, the junction contained 7 bases not matched to a gene. The length of the CDR3 is 14 residues. CDR3 nucleotide sequence: TGTGCCAGCAGACAAGGACTAGCAATAGAGACCCAGTACTTC. This translates into CASRQGLAIETQYF.

The sample holds many counts of this clonotype. The chain combines TRBV20-1 with TRBJ2-7; TRBD2 matches at 9 bases. With V trimmed by 7 bases and J by 0 bases, 4 bases remained unmatched. Germline V gene sequence: CDR1 DFQATT, CDR2 SNEGSKA (reference sequence). This CDR3 has 13 residues. The CDR3: CSVWRGGSYEQYF. CDR3 coding DNA: TGCAGTGTATGGCGGGGGGGCTCCTACGAGCAGTACTTC.

This clonotype showed up many times. The chain has TRBV28 and TRBJ1-5; D may be TRBD1 (5 bases). Trimming stripped 5 bases from V and 1 base from J, with 15 bases between. Germline V gives CDR1 MDHEN, CDR2 SYDVKM. The CDR3 has 16 amino acids. CDR3 protein: CASSPTGRTSNQPQHF. CDR3 DNA: TGTGCCAGCAGTCCCACGGGACGGACCAGCAATCAGCCCCAGCATTTT.

In regard to this clonotype: Lacking the conserved final phenylalanine or tryptophan, this CDR3 likely reflects a read error. The rearrangement links TRBV29-1 to TRBJ1-5, with 11 bases fitting TRBD1. The V gene's germline CDR1 is SQVTM and CDR2 ANQGSEA. The V and J ends lost 7 bases and 4 bases, in that order; junction bases with no gene match: 3. CDR3 size: 13 residues. The CDR3 is CSAGTGGNQPQHL. CDR3 nucleotide sequence: TGCAGCGCCGGGACAGGGGGAAATCAGCCCCAGCATCTT.

The rearrangement joins TRBV20-1 to TRBJ1-1, with 7 bases lining up with TRBD1. Germline V CDR1 and CDR2: DFQATT, SNEGSKA (reference sequence). V lost 6 bases to trimming and J lost 6 bases; unmatched junction nucleotides: 13. The CDR3 runs to 14 residues. CDR3 sequence reads: CSAATGAGFAEAFF. The CDR3 DNA is TGCAGTGCGGCTACAGGGGCCGGGTTCGCTGAAGCTTTCTTT.

This clonotype was detected many times. This chain uses TRBV18 with TRBJ2-1, with D possibly TRBD1 on 6 matching bases. Trimming removed 5 bases at V and 3 bases at J, with 17 bases between. Germline CDR1 reads KGHSH; CDR2 reads LQKENI. The CDR3 is 16 amino acids. The CDR3 DNA reads TGTGCCAGCTCAATCATCGGGACAAAAGGCTACAATGAGCAGTTCTTC. Translating it yields CASSIIGTKGYNEQFF. Combining the CDR3 with reference TRBV18 and TRBJ2-1 gives the whole variable domain NAGVMQNPRHLVRRRGQEARLRCSPMKGHSHVYWYRQLPEEGLKFMVYLQKENIIDESGMPKERFSAEFPKEGPSILRIQQVVRGDSAAYFCASSIIGTKGYNEQFFGPGTRLTVL.

This clonotype has only a few counts. CDR3 nucleotides: TGTGCCAGTAGCCGCTACAGGCGCTCCCATTATAGCAATCAGCCCCAGCATTTT. Translation: CASSRYRRSHYSNQPQHF. This sequence joins TRBV19 and TRBJ1-5, with D possibly TRBD1 on 5 matching bases. The CDR3 is 18 amino acids. Deletions cut 6 bases from V and 0 bases from J, with 21 bases between. Germline loops: CDR1 LNHDA, CDR2 SQIVND (reference sequence).